Here is one T cell receptor beta chain with its context. In its sample, this clonotype was seen a few times. The antigen it recognizes is unknown. No qualities accompany the bases; no much larger clone lies one base away. This sample was taken from a study of identical twins (dated by TCRdb to between 2015 and 2016). Regarding the complete study: TCR alpha and beta repertoires from monozygotic twins, unrelated adults of various ages and cord blood were deep-sequenced to test whether fetal clonotypes persist. To rule out contamination, the twin experiments were replicated at different times with different library preparation protocols. What the research found in general, with its limitations: Because the same donors could not be followed over many years, the conclusions relied on cross-sectional statistical analysis. Abundant cord blood beta clonotypes had fewer insertions, young adult naive repertoires showed a similar but weaker trend, and memory repertoires showed no such trend. Compared with coincidental sharing between unrelated individuals, out-of-frame TCR alpha sequences shared between twins had an excess of sequences with low generation probability. Invariant T cells such as MAIT and iNKT could partly confound zero-insertion analyses, though diverse VJ usage argued against this for most clonotypes. In beta out-of-frame sequences, excess twin sharing was weaker, because having fewer shared sequences lowered the signal-to-noise ratio. In monozygotic twins, out-of-frame TCR alpha sharing was systematically underestimated by recombination models, although the models agreed with sharing between unrelated individuals.

CDR1 and CDR2 were assigned from the germline V gene as SGHTA and FQGNSA. V lost 3 bases and J lost 2 bases; the stretch between them is 11 bases long. The CDR3 holds 14 amino acids from the cysteine to the phenylalanine. Of the read, only the CDR3 DNA is kept; its 42 bases are in frame from base 1. All donors were healthy Caucasians. Three pairs of female monozygotic twins, all aged roughly 18 to 29 years, were included in the twin cohort. Positive isolation kits from Invitrogen were used to isolate CD4+ and CD8+ T cell populations. To prepare the library, 5' RACE was applied. TCRdb names Illumina HiSeq 2000 as the instrument used. A universal primer binding site was added through template switching, and the final cDNA carried a unique molecular identifier so that TCR cDNA molecules could be counted accurately. First-strand cDNA for TCR alpha and beta chains was synthesized from specific primers in the conserved constant-segment region. To control for contamination, each cDNA library was double barcoded with a SMART-Mk sample barcode plus Illumina barcodes. TruSeq adapter sequences along with Illumina sample barcodes were introduced in two successive PCR steps. Sequencing of the TCR alpha and beta cDNA libraries was done on the Illumina HiSeq platform using custom primers. The original pipeline was this. Raw reads were processed with MiGEC to extract unique molecular identifiers, and MiXCR was used to determine CDR3 positions. For each individual, recombination models were inferred using an EM algorithm with the repgenHMM and IGoR tools. Shared clonotype analysis was performed with the tcR package in R, normalizing sharing by the product of cloneset sizes. To study raw recombination free of thymic and clonal selection effects, out-of-frame nonproductive sequences were analyzed. The public sequencing data were trimmed at Q25 with fastp and processed into clonotypes with MiXCR by TCRdb, which kept only in-frame beta chains. Merged by CDR3 protein, the rows form single entries marked with the most common genes and DNA. Clone size and V and J calls follow TCRdb, not the original study. For this sample there are around 480,000 distinct CDR3 sequences; 14% appear just once. Approximately 1% of the sample lies in the top ten.

The sample was also reused in another study, on yellow fever vaccine responses in identical twins. As the second paper documents: According to the authors, in identical twins the way T cells responded to vaccination appeared partly convergent and partly personalized. Focusing on identical twins, the study followed the T cell clones that responded to the vaccine, and did so with precision.

The V and J segments used are TRBV7-2 and TRBJ2-7; no D segment can be confidently identified. This TCR derives from a woman between 18 and 29 years old in good health. The sample taken for sequencing was CD4+ T cells sorted from blood. The CDR3 protein: CASSFLTETYEQYF. The DNA sequence follows: TGTGCCAGCAGCTTTTTGACGGAAACCTACGAGCAGTACTTC.